This T cell receptor (beta chain) was sequenced in a study of molecular identifiers for immune sequencing clone quantification. Libraries of naive CD8 cells were prepared from 20,000 to 1,000,000 sorted cells using 10%, 30% or 50% RNA. The CDR3 totals 14 residues. Looked up from germline, CDR1 is SGDLS and CDR2 is YYNGEE. V dropped 4 bases and J dropped 5 bases, with 13 bases sitting between them. With listed TCR primers and previously described methods, bulk TCR libraries were prepared. Via MiXCR, TCRdb re-called the PCR reads, giving one row per CDR3 protein. There are around 480,000 distinct CDR3 sequences in the sample; around 23% occur only once, and under 0.8% lies in the top ten. This clonotype came up once. One base away lies a much larger clone, so this may be a sequencing read error.

The genes are TRBV9 and TRBJ2-1; D is possibly TRBD1 (6 bases). This receptor was obtained from a human donor in good health. Some libraries in this study had Jurkat cell RNA spiked in. The sequenced sample was naive CD8+ T cells from blood, with Jurkat cell RNA spiked in. Subset of the sample: FACS-sorted CD8+CD4-CCR7+CD45RA+ naive T cells. The CDR3: CASSPRDIHNEQFF. The CDR3 nucleotides read TGTGCCAGCAGCCCCAGGGACATCCACAATGAGCAGTTCTTC.